Sequencing of this TCR beta chain was carried out in a study of shared clonotypes between healthy human individuals. This CDR3 comprises 16 residues. The germline V gene has CDR1 MNHEY and CDR2 SMNVEV (reference sequence). V was pared by 5 bases and J by 0 bases, with 13 bases between. Genomic DNA from unsorted samples was obtained from approximately 96 million PBMCs (per sample). Libraries were prepared by immunoSEQ multiplex PCR; TCRdb keeps only in-frame clonotypes and omits some of them. The sample gives about 490,000 clones, around 85% of which show up once; about 13% is in the top ten. The receptor was derived from a middle-aged woman in good health. Some clones in this sample may be carry-over from other donors' samples. Sequenced material: PBMCs. The chain combines TRBV27 with TRBJ1-4, with TRBD1 as a possible D gene (6 bases). CDR3 in DNA: TGTGCCAGCAGTCCCACCGGACAGCCAACTAATGAAAAACTGTTTTTT. It is translated as CASSPTGQPTNEKLFF.